This record covers a single T cell receptor (beta chain). The antigen remains undetermined. Other DNA sequences from this sample encode an identical CDR3 as well. Only in-frame clones appear in the TCRdb table, and some are missing; sequencing was by immunoSEQ multiplex PCR. The sample has 45,000 to 60,000 clones; approximately 89% are singletons. The sample is drawn from a study of OX40 agonist ivuxolimab in advanced cancers. About the research overall: Ivuxolimab, an antibody acting as an agonist of OX40 (CD134), was used to treat patients.

Findings and limits, study-wide: With doses of 0.1 to 3.0 mg/kg, CD4+ and CD8+ blood T cells had undergone clonal expansion by week 6.

Germline CDR1 MDHEN, CDR2 SYDVKM. The CDR3 spans 12 residues. The V and J ends lost 5 bases and 11 bases respectively, with 12 bases between them. The rearrangement links TRBV28 to TRBJ2-2; D perhaps matches TRBD2 (6 bases). This clonotype was sampled from an adult with an advanced solid tumor such as melanoma, head and neck, liver or kidney cancer. Sequencing used CD4+ or CD8+ T cells sorted from blood, obtained in a trial of the OX40 agonist ivuxolimab. CDR3 nucleotide sequence: TGTGCCAGCAGTGAGCGGCGGGGAGAGCTGTTTTTT. Translation: CASSERRGELFF. The variable domain in full, with the rest retrieved from reference TRBV28 and TRBJ2-2, is DVKVTQSSRYLVKRTGEKVFLECVQDMDHENMFWYRQDPGLGLRLIYFSYDVKMKEKGDIPEGYSVSREKKERFSLILESASTNQTSMYLCASSERRGELFFGEGSRLTVL.